The clone carrying this T cell receptor beta chain was observed a few times. This CDR3 has 16 amino acids. Each CDR3 protein gets one entry after TCRdb re-called the 5' RACE reads with MiXCR. This table holds 250,000 to 350,000 distinct CDR3 sequences, 15% to 20% found once. This sample is drawn from a study of T-cell memory formation after mild COVID-19. The sequence was obtained from a man in his late teens or twenties who had mild COVID-19 (a few samples of this study predate the infection). Cell type and time point are not known. Input material: PBMCs or a T cell subset sorted from them (not recorded which). The rearrangement joins TRBV21-1 to TRBJ1-5; TRBD1 is the table's D call, not checked against the DNA. TRBV21-1 is flagged as a pseudogene. CDR3 loop: CASSKGERGRNQPQHF. As DNA, the CDR3 is TGTGCCAGCAGCAAAGGGGAGAGGGGTCGGAATCAGCCCCAGCATTTT.